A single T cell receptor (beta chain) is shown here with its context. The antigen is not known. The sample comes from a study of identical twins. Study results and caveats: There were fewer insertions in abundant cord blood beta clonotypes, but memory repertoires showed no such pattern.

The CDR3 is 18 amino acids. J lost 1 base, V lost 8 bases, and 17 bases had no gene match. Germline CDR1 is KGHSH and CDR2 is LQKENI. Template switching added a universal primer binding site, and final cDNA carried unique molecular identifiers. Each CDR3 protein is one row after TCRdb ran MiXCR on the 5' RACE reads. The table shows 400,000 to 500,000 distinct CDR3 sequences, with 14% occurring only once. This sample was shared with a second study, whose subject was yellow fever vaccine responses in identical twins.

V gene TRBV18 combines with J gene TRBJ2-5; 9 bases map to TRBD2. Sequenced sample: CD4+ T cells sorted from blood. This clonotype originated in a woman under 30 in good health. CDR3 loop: CASQTGARSGGSQETQYF. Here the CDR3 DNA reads TGTGCCAGCCAAACGGGTGCGAGGAGCGGGGGGTCCCAAGAGACCCAGTACTTC.